This T cell receptor (beta chain) derives from a study of cytomegalovirus exposure and HLA in healthy donors (dated by TCRdb to about 2017). For the study in its entirety: An earlier analysis of roughly 500 of the donors reported 276 Gb of sequence data and 120 million or so unique TCR beta sequences from approximately 180 million T cells. About 320 gigabases of sequencing data and approximately 80 million unique TCR sequences were included in an early release covering about 700 HLA-typed donors. Of the approximately 400 genotyped donors, about 80% fell in the genetic ancestry cluster associated with self-reported Caucasian donors. The aim of the study was to test whether cataloging public T cell receptors could identify signatures of past pathogen exposure. The study used immunosequencing to profile the T cell repertoires of some 600 subjects and linked those repertoires to cytomegalovirus serostatus. A separate validation cohort of approximately 120 different subjects was used in addition to the roughly 620-subject first cohort. The study combined high-throughput TCR immunosequencing, statistical association of individual TCRs with disease status, and machine learning to predict cytomegalovirus infection status. A later analysis re-examined previously published TCR beta repertoires from more than 600 donors and added high-resolution HLA genotyping to investigate patterns of TCR occurrence. Rather than using new phenotypic data, the later analysis identified candidate immune exposures from TCR beta sequences and from how often those sequences occurred across donors. In an earlier analysis of roughly 540 of the donors, high-throughput TCR beta sequencing was used to judge whether each TCR beta V gene segment behaved as functional or pseudogenic. Alongside the repertoire data, information on donor age, sex, ethnicity and CMV serostatus was compiled. Genome-wide SNP genotypes for about three fifths of the roughly 700 donors were used in a later genetic analysis, which treated that subset as a discovery cohort. Every discovery cohort repertoire had been produced on one sequencing platform. HLA typing included class I and class II loci at four-digit resolution. The number of typed donors differed by locus: about 629-640 for A, B, C, DRB1 and DQB1; 522 for DQA1; roughly 600 for DPA1; and around 470 for DPB1. Four or five DR-DQ haplotypes were handled as single units for association and clustering, since linkage in the cohort was strong. Among about 360 genotyped donors of the cohort, an average of approximately 240,000 unique TCR beta nucleotide sequences were sequenced per donor, around 20% of them non-productive.

The cohort comprised under 700 healthy bone marrow donors. All cohort members were sampled while nominally healthy, although unrecorded immune exposures were likely present. The donor tested CMV seronegative and was one of the 352 seronegative cohort members. Every donor gave a peripheral blood sample, and the peripheral blood mononuclear cells from that sample were used for TCR beta sequencing. Genomic DNA extraction from the blood cell samples was performed with the Qiagen DNeasy Blood Extraction Kit. Note on this clone: No cognate antigen has been identified for it. No quality values exist for individual bases; no much larger clone is one base distant.

The library came from the immunoSEQ multiplex PCR assay. A mixture of 60 forward primers for TCR Vbeta segments and 13 reverse primers for TCR Jbeta segments was used in the multiplex PCR. The CDR3 region of rearranged TCR beta genes was amplified from genomic DNA with a multiplex PCR assay. Amplified TCR beta libraries were sequenced as 87-base-pair reads on the Illumina HiSeq System. For the original study's pipeline: A later analysis counted about 76 million unique TCR beta chains across the 666 repertoires, and roughly 10 million of these chains were shared by at least two donors. Raw reads were error-corrected and collapsed into unique sequences by a nearest-neighbor algorithm in which closely related sequences were merged to remove PCR and sequencing errors. CDR3 sequences were aligned to IMGT reference sequences to assign V, D and J gene segments. For a sequence to be retained, at least a six-nucleotide match to both a V gene segment and a J gene segment was required. A rearrangement was called productive if the CDR3 had no stop codons and remained in frame with V and J, and every other rearrangement was called non-productive. Following IMGT convention, CDR3 was defined as the stretch from the second conserved V-encoded cysteine to the conserved J-encoded phenylalanine. In an earlier analysis of approximately 500 of the donors, sequences lacking an unambiguous match to a single V gene segment were excluded. In an earlier analysis of several hundred of the donors, V segments were called functional above 56.7% productive rearrangements and were called segregating when the between-donor standard deviation exceeded 5%. A statistical classification framework was built for diagnosing cytomegalovirus status from the catalog of TCR beta chain sequences. V and J gene assignment, in a later analysis, came from comparing TCR nucleotide sequences with IMGT/GENE-DB human TR gene sequences. In a later analysis, CDR3 sequences and most-parsimonious VDJ recombination scenarios were assigned using the TCRdist pipeline. In a later analysis, every TCR beta chain was defined by the combination of its CDR3 amino acid sequence and its V-gene family, and reads without a unique V-gene family were dropped. As a way to deal with suspected cross-contamination and a sequencing artifact, a later analysis dropped hundreds of nucleotide sequences that were highly shared and had low generation probability. In a later analysis, a clonal expansion index for each public chain was calculated from normalized within-repertoire ranks of inferred template counts. A later analysis computed generation probabilities with a VDJ recombination model fitted to out-of-frame rearrangements, and checked the results against IGoR. In a later analysis, TCR-TCR, TCR-HLA and TCR-CMV co-occurrence was scored with hypergeometric tests, and a repertoire-size bias correction was applied to TCR pairs. False discovery rates were estimated in a later analysis by permuting HLA or CMV assignments 20 times. In a later analysis, co-occurring TCRs were grouped using DBSCAN, and TCRdist sequence similarity was added for clustering within HLA-allele-positive subsets. Repertoires with fewer than 30,000 or more than 120,000 public chains were left out of co-occurrence clustering, as were about 5 repertoires with anomalous nucleotide sharing. TCRdb retrieved this table from immuneACCESS and kept in-frame rearrangements only. Not all clones are present; in checked studies, unresolved V genes account for under half, and no reason is known for the remainder. The DNA gave D and trimming, while V, J and clone size come from that table. A total of some 90,000 clones appear in this sample, 55% to 75% of them only once. The ten largest clones capture roughly 2.7% of the sample.

What the work shows at the level of the full study, not this receptor alone: The classifier was reported to diagnose cytomegalovirus status with high specificity and sensitivity in both the original cohort and the validation cohort. A later genetic analysis reported fewer N-insertions in productive TCRs among donors in an Asian-associated ancestry cluster than the roughly 700-donor mean. Linkage disequilibrium might explain the correlated functional status among segregating V segments, but an unknown experimental factor could not be ruled out. The authors suggested that the approach could potentially be extended to other disease states and immunological phenotypes. In a later analysis, the rate of TCR association differed among HLA loci, with DRB1 alleles having the most associated TCRs and HLA-C alleles having the fewest. Sequencing depth was assumed to be roughly uniform across donors in the presence/absence analyses, though that assumption may not hold. Across donors, most TCR sequences were observed very rarely, whereas some public TCRs were present in many individuals. Compared with equally common non-associated chains, HLA-associated TCR beta chains in a later analysis were more clonally expanded and had lower generation probabilities. In a later analysis, over 15,000 TCR beta sequences were associated with specific HLA alleles at a false discovery rate of 0.05. In vitro tests confirmed that a few of the cytomegalovirus-associated TCR beta chains recognize cytomegalovirus antigens. According to a later analysis, parvovirus B19, influenza, CMV and Epstein-Barr virus appeared linked to several top co-occurrence clusters. In an earlier analysis of about 540 of the donors, most TCR beta V segments were observed in productive rearrangements about 90% or about 30% of the time, broadly matching IMGT annotations. The cohort was sequenced for TCR beta chains only, and without alpha or paired-chain data the features that could be detected were limited. A further reported finding was that TCR beta sequences accurately predicted the HLA-A and HLA-B alleles for most subjects in the first cohort. When HLA alleles, especially DR and DQ, strongly co-occurred, attributing TCR associations to individual alleles was difficult. HLA typing was unavailable for some donors at each locus, so association tests used only the typed subset. Immune exposure information for the cohort was limited to CMV serostatus. According to a later analysis, most CMV-associated TCR beta chains appeared to be HLA-restricted, and the HLA associations seemed to be driven largely by CMV exposure. An association between a missense DCLRE1C variant and V-gene and J-gene trimming of TCR beta chains was found in a later genetic analysis and replicated in an independent cohort. Because counts were too low, roughly 18 rarely observed V segments, including chromosome 9 orphons, were left out of the earlier analysis of roughly 600 of the donors. A cluster of highly shared sequence variants was judged likely to be a technical artifact of the sequencing pipeline. A total of fewer than 200 TCR beta chains were listed by the study as associated with cytomegalovirus.

The receptor's source is a man over 45 in good health and CMV-seronegative. The sequencing input was PBMCs.

The sequenced DNA: TGTGCCAGCAGCTTCTTAAGCACTGGGGCCAACGTCCTGACTTTC. Translated, it gives CASSFLSTGANVLTF. Recombination linked TRBV5-4 to TRBJ2-6; no D gene call is confident. Sequences SGHNT (CDR1) and YYREEE (CDR2) are obtained from the germline V gene (reference sequence). The CDR3 has 15 amino acids, counting the end cysteine and phenylalanine. The DNA shown is the 45-base CDR3, in frame from base 1. Cut back by 2 bases and 2 bases, the V and J ends lie 8 bases apart.